The clone carrying this T cell receptor beta chain appeared a few times. Its antigen is still unknown. The data originate from a study of T cells in Graves' hyperthyroidism and ophthalmopathy. General study results and limits: Most thyroid clonotypes that were expanded above 0.001 also turned up in blood. The model predicted ophthalmopathy a median around six months before onset.

There were TCR beta CDR3 regions amplified from RNA transcripts. HTBI primers drove first-round RT-PCR of the TCR CDR3. TCRdb re-called the multiplex PCR reads through MiXCR, storing one row per CDR3 protein. The sample records some 440,000 distinct CDR3 sequences, around 16% being singletons. From 10 ml of fresh peripheral blood, PBMCs were isolated. Trimming took 10 bases from V and 5 from J; bases not matched to a gene: 14. The CDR3 sequence is 16 residues long. The germline V gene encodes CDR1 MNHEY and CDR2 SMNVEV (reference sequence). The sample was blood. The chain uses TRBV27 and TRBJ1-6, with 7 positions matching TRBD1. The clonotype comes from a woman aged 18-35 years with Graves' hyperthyroidism. The CDR3 sequence: CATDLRTGPNNSPLHF. The DNA of the CDR3 is TGTGCCACCGATCTTCGGACAGGACCAAATAATTCACCCCTCCACTTT.